The rows below give T cell receptor beta chains drawn from one sample of a study of blood T cell repertoires in COVID-19. Assay used: immunoSEQ multiplex PCR; TCRdb lists only in-frame clones, some missing. The profile shows approximately 190,000 clones, roughly four fifths of them singletons. The material sequenced was peripheral blood. These receptors were obtained from a woman between 40 and 50 years old with acute or convalescent COVID-19. Each CDR3 is given with its conserved first and last residue. The order of the fields is J gene, D gene, V gene, clone size, CDR3 DNA, CDR3 protein. A D gene is named only where the DNA matches it firmly. Clone size, where shown, is once, few, many, or a class for clones that have expanded.

j_call: TRBJ2-7
d_call: .
v_call: TRBV28
clone_size: .
cdr3_nt: TGTGCCAGCAGTTTCGGACACAGCGAAAAAAAGTACGAGCAGTACTTC
cdr3_aa: CASSFGHSEKKYEQYF

j_call: TRBJ2-3
d_call: TRBD1
v_call: TRBV27
clone_size: .
cdr3_nt: TGTGCCAGCAGTTCGGTACAGGGGCTGGATACGCAGTATTTT
cdr3_aa: CASSSVQGLDTQYF

j_call: TRBJ1-1
d_call: .
v_call: TRBV27
clone_size: few
cdr3_nt: TGTGCCAGCAGTTTAAATTGGGGGGGTGGCACTGAAGCTTTCTTT
cdr3_aa: CASSLNWGGGTEAFF

j_call: TRBJ1-5
d_call: .
v_call: TRBV5-6
clone_size: once
cdr3_nt: TGTGCCAGCAGCTTGGGGCTGTCTAATCAGCCCCAGCATTTT
cdr3_aa: CASSLGLSNQPQHF

j_call: TRBJ1-2
d_call: .
v_call: TRBV6-5
clone_size: .
cdr3_nt: TGTGCCACCGTCCGGGACCGAGGAGGGTATGGCTACACCTTC
cdr3_aa: CATVRDRGGYGYTF

j_call: TRBJ2-7
d_call: .
v_call: TRBV19
clone_size: .
cdr3_nt: TGTGCCAGTAGTTCCTCTTTCGGGACACATTCCTACGAGCAGTACTTC
cdr3_aa: CASSSSFGTHSYEQYF

j_call: TRBJ2-2
d_call: .
v_call: TRBV30
clone_size: .
cdr3_nt: TGTGCCTGGAGTGACTCCCCGAACACCGGGGAGCTGTTTTTT
cdr3_aa: CAWSDSPNTGELFF

j_call: TRBJ2-7
d_call: TRBD2
v_call: TRBV28
clone_size: .
cdr3_nt: TGTGCCAGCCGGGGGGGCAGGGACCTTACCTACGAGCAGTACTTC
cdr3_aa: CASRGGRDLTYEQYF

j_call: TRBJ2-5
d_call: TRBD1
v_call: TRBV28
clone_size: .
cdr3_nt: TGTGCCAGCAGCACCAACGACAGGGTCGAGACCCAGTACTTC
cdr3_aa: CASSTNDRVETQYF

j_call: TRBJ2-1
d_call: .
v_call: TRBV12-3/TRBV12-4
clone_size: .
cdr3_nt: TGTGCCAGCAGTACCCAACCCACTAATGAGCAGTTCTTC
cdr3_aa: CASSTQPTNEQFF

j_call: TRBJ2-2
d_call: .
v_call: TRBV3-1/TRBV3-2
clone_size: .
cdr3_nt: TGTGCCAGCAGCCGCGGACTGCAAAGTGGCGAGGCCGGGGAGCTGTTTTTT
cdr3_aa: CASSRGLQSGEAGELFF

j_call: TRBJ1-5
d_call: TRBD1
v_call: TRBV19
clone_size: .
cdr3_nt: TGTGCCAGTAATCAAGGGACAGGGGGCCGCCAGCCCCAGCATTTT
cdr3_aa: CASNQGTGGRQPQHF

j_call: TRBJ1-1
d_call: .
v_call: TRBV28
clone_size: .
cdr3_nt: TGTGCCAGCAGTTCGTTCGGCACTGAAGCTTTCTTT
cdr3_aa: CASSSFGTEAFF

j_call: TRBJ1-1
d_call: .
v_call: TRBV28
clone_size: .
cdr3_nt: TGTGCCAGCAGTTTTTACGCGAGGACTGAAGCTTTCTTT
cdr3_aa: CASSFYARTEAFF

j_call: TRBJ2-3
d_call: TRBD2
v_call: TRBV29-1
clone_size: once
cdr3_nt: TGCAGCGTACCTAGCGGGGGACTAGGGGCAGATACGCAGTATTTT
cdr3_aa: CSVPSGGLGADTQYF

j_call: TRBJ2-1
d_call: .
v_call: TRBV30
clone_size: .
cdr3_nt: TGTGCCTGGAGTGTGGTGGGAGTAAGTGGCTTCTTC
cdr3_aa: CAWSVVGVSGFF

j_call: TRBJ2-2
d_call: .
v_call: TRBV5-1
clone_size: .
cdr3_nt: TGCGCCAGCAGCTTGGAGGGGGAGAGTGCCGGGGAGCTGTTTTTT
cdr3_aa: CASSLEGESAGELFF

j_call: TRBJ1-1
d_call: .
v_call: TRBV5-4
clone_size: few
cdr3_nt: TGTGCCAGCAGCTTGGTGGCAGGGAAGGATGAAGCTTTCTTT
cdr3_aa: CASSLVAGKDEAFF

j_call: TRBJ2-4
d_call: .
v_call: TRBV2
clone_size: .
cdr3_nt: TGTGCCAGCAGTGTGGGGGGGGCTGACATTCAGTACTTC
cdr3_aa: CASSVGGADIQYF

j_call: TRBJ1-4
d_call: .
v_call: TRBV27
clone_size: .
cdr3_nt: TGTGCCAGCAGAAGAACAGAGCCCCATGAAAAACTGTTTTTT
cdr3_aa: CASRRTEPHEKLFF

j_call: TRBJ2-7
d_call: TRBD1
v_call: TRBV5-1
clone_size: .
cdr3_nt: TGCGCCAGCAGCTTGGGACAGGGGGACAACGAGCAGTACTTC
cdr3_aa: CASSLGQGDNEQYF

j_call: TRBJ1-1
d_call: TRBD1
v_call: TRBV27
clone_size: .
cdr3_nt: TGTGCCAGCAGTGCCCCGACAGGGGGTGTCGCAACTGAAGCTTTCTTT
cdr3_aa: CASSAPTGGVATEAFF

j_call: TRBJ2-2
d_call: TRBD2
v_call: TRBV7-9
clone_size: .
cdr3_nt: TGTGCCAGCCTAGCGGCGAACACCGGGGAGCTGTTTTTT
cdr3_aa: CASLAANTGELFF

j_call: TRBJ2-1
d_call: TRBD1
v_call: TRBV30
clone_size: .
cdr3_nt: TGTGCCTGGAGTGACGGGGTAGGGACAGCCAATGAGCAGTTCTTC
cdr3_aa: CAWSDGVGTANEQFF

j_call: TRBJ1-1
d_call: .
v_call: TRBV5-8
clone_size: once
cdr3_nt: TGTGCCAGCAGCTTAAATTTGGGGGCGAACACTGAAGCTTTCTTT
cdr3_aa: CASSLNLGANTEAFF

j_call: TRBJ2-5
d_call: TRBD1
v_call: TRBV6-6
clone_size: once
cdr3_nt: TGTGCCAGCAGTAAAACAGGGGGCGCGTTAGAGACCCAGTACTTC
cdr3_aa: CASSKTGGALETQYF

j_call: TRBJ1-2
d_call: .
v_call: TRBV30
clone_size: .
cdr3_nt: TGTGCCTGGAGGGAAGACGACAGAGGCTACACCTTC
cdr3_aa: CAWREDDRGYTF

j_call: TRBJ1-3
d_call: .
v_call: TRBV18
clone_size: .
cdr3_nt: TGTGCCAGCTCACCCGACAGTCTCTCTGGAAACACCATATATTTT
cdr3_aa: CASSPDSLSGNTIYF

j_call: TRBJ1-3
d_call: .
v_call: TRBV6-5
clone_size: .
cdr3_nt: TGTGCCAGCAGTTCCATTAGAAGTCCTGAAAACACCATATATTTT
cdr3_aa: CASSSIRSPENTIYF

j_call: TRBJ2-2
d_call: TRBD2
v_call: TRBV5-1
clone_size: few
cdr3_nt: TGCGCCAGCAGCTTGGCCCCGGGGGGAAACACCGGGGAGCTGTTTTTT
cdr3_aa: CASSLAPGGNTGELFF

j_call: TRBJ1-1
d_call: .
v_call: TRBV24-1
clone_size: few
cdr3_nt: TGTGCCACCAGTGATGCGCGGGAAGGAGCTTTCTTT
cdr3_aa: CATSDAREGAFF

j_call: TRBJ2-7
d_call: TRBD2
v_call: TRBV2
clone_size: .
cdr3_nt: TGTGCCAGCAGTTACAGGACTAGCGGACAAGATGAGCAGTACTTC
cdr3_aa: CASSYRTSGQDEQYF

j_call: TRBJ1-2
d_call: .
v_call: TRBV28
clone_size: .
cdr3_nt: TGTGCCAGCAGTTATTCGGCCCCGGGATCTAACTATGGCTACACCTTC
cdr3_aa: CASSYSAPGSNYGYTF

j_call: TRBJ1-3
d_call: .
v_call: TRBV5-1
clone_size: .
cdr3_nt: TGCGCCAGCAGCGGCCAGGAACCTGGAAACACCATATATTTT
cdr3_aa: CASSGQEPGNTIYF

j_call: TRBJ1-5
d_call: .
v_call: TRBV11-2
clone_size: few
cdr3_nt: TGTGCCAGCAGCTTAGATCAGGGTCAGCCCCAGCATTTT
cdr3_aa: CASSLDQGQPQHF

j_call: TRBJ1-5
d_call: .
v_call: TRBV27
clone_size: .
cdr3_nt: TGTGCCAGCAGTTTAGACAGATATCAGCCCCAGCATTTT
cdr3_aa: CASSLDRYQPQHF

j_call: TRBJ2-7
d_call: .
v_call: TRBV5-6
clone_size: .
cdr3_nt: TGTGCCAGCAGCTTGCCCGGGAGTGGGGCGAGCTCCTACGAGCAGTACTTC
cdr3_aa: CASSLPGSGASSYEQYF

j_call: TRBJ2-7
d_call: TRBD1
v_call: TRBV5-4
clone_size: .
cdr3_nt: TGTGCCAGCAGCTTTGGCGGGACAGGGCGACGCTACGAGCAGTACTTC
cdr3_aa: CASSFGGTGRRYEQYF

j_call: TRBJ1-1
d_call: .
v_call: TRBV11-2
clone_size: .
cdr3_nt: TGTGCCAGCAGCCGCACAGGCTTGGGGGCTTTCTTT
cdr3_aa: CASSRTGLGAFF

j_call: TRBJ1-2
d_call: .
v_call: TRBV12-5
clone_size: few
cdr3_nt: TGTGCTAGTGGTTTGGATCAGGGCTATGGCTACACCTTC
cdr3_aa: CASGLDQGYGYTF

j_call: TRBJ2-7
d_call: TRBD2
v_call: TRBV28
clone_size: .
cdr3_nt: TGTGCCAGCAGCCGAGCGGGGTATCAATCGTACGAGCAGTACTTC
cdr3_aa: CASSRAGYQSYEQYF

j_call: TRBJ2-6
d_call: .
v_call: TRBV9
clone_size: .
cdr3_nt: TGTGCCAGCAGCGGGGCTTTGAGCTCTGGGGCCAACGTCCTGACTTTC
cdr3_aa: CASSGALSSGANVLTF

j_call: TRBJ2-7
d_call: .
v_call: TRBV7-8
clone_size: many
cdr3_nt: TGTGCCAGCAGCTTAACGAGGCGGGGCGGACGACGGAGCTCCTACGAGCAGTACTTC
cdr3_aa: CASSLTRRGGRRSSYEQYF

j_call: TRBJ1-5
d_call: TRBD1
v_call: TRBV27
clone_size: .
cdr3_nt: TGTGCCAGCAGTTGGACAGGGAACGATCAGCCCCAGCATTTT
cdr3_aa: CASSWTGNDQPQHF

j_call: TRBJ1-4
d_call: TRBD1
v_call: TRBV6-5
clone_size: once
cdr3_nt: TGTGCCAGCAGTAGAGACAGGGGTGGTGAAAAACTGTTTTTT
cdr3_aa: CASSRDRGGEKLFF

j_call: TRBJ2-5
d_call: .
v_call: TRBV19
clone_size: .
cdr3_nt: TGTGCCAGTAGTATAGGGACAGCGGAGACCCAGTACTTC
cdr3_aa: CASSIGTAETQYF

j_call: TRBJ2-7
d_call: .
v_call: TRBV5-1
clone_size: .
cdr3_nt: TGCGCCAGCAGCTTGGCGGTGCAGGGTGGGGAGCAGTACTTC
cdr3_aa: CASSLAVQGGEQYF

j_call: TRBJ1-5
d_call: .
v_call: TRBV19
clone_size: .
cdr3_nt: TGTGCCAGTAGTATCGACAGAAATCGTGCTCAGCCCCAGCATTTT
cdr3_aa: CASSIDRNRAQPQHF

j_call: TRBJ1-1
d_call: .
v_call: TRBV3-1/TRBV3-2
clone_size: .
cdr3_nt: TGTGCCAGCAGCAGATGGGGGGGTTATCGAGAGACTGAAGCTTTCTTT
cdr3_aa: CASSRWGGYRETEAFF

j_call: TRBJ1-4
d_call: TRBD1
v_call: TRBV11-2
clone_size: .
cdr3_nt: TGTGCCAGCAGCTTATCAGGGGGGAATGAAAAACTGTTTTTT
cdr3_aa: CASSLSGGNEKLFF

j_call: TRBJ2-5
d_call: TRBD2
v_call: TRBV5-4
clone_size: .
cdr3_nt: TGTGCCAGCAGCCTAAAAACGACTAGCGGGGGGGAAGAGACCCAGTACTTC
cdr3_aa: CASSLKTTSGGEETQYF

j_call: TRBJ2-7
d_call: .
v_call: TRBV7-8
clone_size: .
cdr3_nt: TGTGCCAGCAGCTTAGAGCCAGGGTTCGCAGAATCGGACGAGCAGTACTTC
cdr3_aa: CASSLEPGFAESDEQYF

j_call: TRBJ1-5
d_call: .
v_call: TRBV28
clone_size: few
cdr3_nt: TGTGCCACCCTGACAGACCATAGCAATCAGCCCCAGCATTTT
cdr3_aa: CATLTDHSNQPQHF

j_call: TRBJ1-1
d_call: .
v_call: TRBV18
clone_size: .
cdr3_nt: TGTGCCAGCTTGGGCGGGATCAACACTGAAGCTTTCTTT
cdr3_aa: CASLGGINTEAFF